The rows below give T cell receptor beta chains drawn from one sample of a study of blood T cell repertoires in COVID-19. The protocol was immunoSEQ multiplex PCR, while the TCRdb copy is restricted to in-frame clones and leaves out a portion. Of a few hundred thousand clones listed, approximately 83% were seen once; the top ten hold about 15%. The sample consisted of peripheral blood. These receptors were collected from a person aged 65 to 85 with COVID-19, enrolled during active disease. Both conserved end residues are part of each CDR3. Each record gives: V gene, D gene, J gene, clone size, CDR3 DNA, CDR3 protein. A D gene is named only where the DNA matches it firmly. Only some rows state a clone size, as once, few, many or a class for expanded clones.

v_call: TRBV29-1; d_call: TRBD1; j_call: TRBJ2-7; clone_size: few; cdr3_nt: TGCAGCGTGCCGGGACAGTACTCCTACGAGCAGTACTTC; cdr3_aa: CSVPGQYSYEQYF
v_call: TRBV10-2; d_call: -; j_call: TRBJ1-2; clone_size: -; cdr3_nt: TGCGCCAGCAGTGAGTCAGTGGGGGCGAGCTATGGCTACACCTTC; cdr3_aa: CASSESVGASYGYTF
v_call: TRBV5-1; d_call: TRBD1; j_call: TRBJ1-2; clone_size: -; cdr3_nt: TGCGCCAGCAGCTCCAGGACAGGCGAACTCCCTAACTATGGCTACACCTTC; cdr3_aa: CASSSRTGELPNYGYTF
v_call: TRBV15; d_call: -; j_call: TRBJ2-1; clone_size: -; cdr3_nt: TGTGCCACCAGCAGAGAGATTGGAGGATACAATGAGCAGTTCTTC; cdr3_aa: CATSREIGGYNEQFF
v_call: TRBV19; d_call: -; j_call: TRBJ1-1; clone_size: -; cdr3_nt: TGTGCCAGTAGTGTCGCGGCTGAAGCTTTCTTT; cdr3_aa: CASSVAAEAFF
v_call: TRBV18; d_call: TRBD1; j_call: TRBJ2-5; clone_size: -; cdr3_nt: TGTGCCAGCTCACCGAGGACAGGGGTCCAAGAGACCCAGTACTTC; cdr3_aa: CASSPRTGVQETQYF
v_call: TRBV6-1; d_call: TRBD1; j_call: TRBJ2-1; clone_size: -; cdr3_nt: TGTGCCAGCAGTGGGTCCCGGGACAGGCCCTCCTACAATGAGCAGTTCTTC; cdr3_aa: CASSGSRDRPSYNEQFF
v_call: TRBV19; d_call: -; j_call: TRBJ1-3; clone_size: -; cdr3_nt: TGTGCCAGTAATCCGGGGACAAGCTACTCTGGAAACACCATATATTTT; cdr3_aa: CASNPGTSYSGNTIYF
v_call: TRBV7-9; d_call: -; j_call: TRBJ2-5; clone_size: -; cdr3_nt: TGTGCCAGCAGCTTAAAACAGGGAGTACGAGAGACCCAGTACTTC; cdr3_aa: CASSLKQGVRETQYF
v_call: TRBV28; d_call: -; j_call: TRBJ2-6; clone_size: -; cdr3_nt: TGTGCCAGCGCCCCGGATTGGGGACTCTTCTCTGGGGCCAACGTCCTGACTTTC; cdr3_aa: CASAPDWGLFSGANVLTF
v_call: TRBV5-4; d_call: -; j_call: TRBJ2-1; clone_size: -; cdr3_nt: TGTGCCAGCAGTCTTCCGTCCGGGCAGGGCAATGAGCAGTTCTTC; cdr3_aa: CASSLPSGQGNEQFF
v_call: TRBV9; d_call: -; j_call: TRBJ1-6; clone_size: -; cdr3_nt: TGTGCCAGCAGCGTAGGGGCCAGCTCCTATAATTCACCCCTCCACTTT; cdr3_aa: CASSVGASSYNSPLHF
v_call: TRBV5-1; d_call: TRBD2; j_call: TRBJ2-5; clone_size: -; cdr3_nt: TGCGCCAGCAGCTCTTCCGGGACTAGGGAAGAGACCCAGTACTTC; cdr3_aa: CASSSSGTREETQYF
v_call: TRBV4-2; d_call: -; j_call: TRBJ1-2; clone_size: -; cdr3_nt: TGTGCCAGCAGCCAAGGAGGTCCAGGGGCAGCCAACTATGGCTACACCTTC; cdr3_aa: CASSQGGPGAANYGYTF
v_call: TRBV5-5; d_call: -; j_call: TRBJ1-4; clone_size: -; cdr3_nt: TGTGCCAGCAGCCCGAGTCTTAATGAAAAACTGTTTTTT; cdr3_aa: CASSPSLNEKLFF
v_call: TRBV27; d_call: -; j_call: TRBJ2-1; clone_size: many; cdr3_nt: TGTGCCAGCAGTTTGAGGGGGGGATCCTACAATGAGCAGTTCTTC; cdr3_aa: CASSLRGGSYNEQFF
v_call: TRBV9; d_call: -; j_call: TRBJ1-5; clone_size: -; cdr3_nt: TGTGCCAGCAGCGATGATCCTAATAGCAATCAGCCCCAGCATTTT; cdr3_aa: CASSDDPNSNQPQHF
v_call: TRBV9; d_call: TRBD1; j_call: TRBJ1-3; clone_size: -; cdr3_nt: TGTGCCAGCAGCGTAGGACAGGGTAATTTCAGAAACACCATATATTTT; cdr3_aa: CASSVGQGNFRNTIYF
v_call: TRBV4-3; d_call: -; j_call: TRBJ1-1; clone_size: -; cdr3_nt: TGCGCCAGCAGCCAGGACTCGGTGGGTCGCACTGAAGCTTTCTTT; cdr3_aa: CASSQDSVGRTEAFF
v_call: TRBV2; d_call: -; j_call: TRBJ2-7; clone_size: -; cdr3_nt: TGTGCCAGCAGTGAGCCCCATTCGGGCGAGCAGTACTTC; cdr3_aa: CASSEPHSGEQYF
v_call: TRBV7-9; d_call: -; j_call: TRBJ1-2; clone_size: -; cdr3_nt: TGTGCCAGCAGCTTAAATACGGGGAGCGGCTACACCTTC; cdr3_aa: CASSLNTGSGYTF
v_call: TRBV28; d_call: -; j_call: TRBJ2-7; clone_size: -; cdr3_nt: TGTGCCAGCAGCTCCAGCTCCTACGAGCAGTACTTC; cdr3_aa: CASSSSSYEQYF
v_call: TRBV2; d_call: -; j_call: TRBJ1-2; clone_size: -; cdr3_nt: TGTGCCAGCATGGACAGCTCCAACTATGGCTACACCTTC; cdr3_aa: CASMDSSNYGYTF
v_call: TRBV6-2/TRBV6-3; d_call: -; j_call: TRBJ1-1; clone_size: -; cdr3_nt: TGTGCCAGCAGTTATCTCGAACGGGGCACTGAAGCTTTCTTT; cdr3_aa: CASSYLERGTEAFF
v_call: TRBV27; d_call: -; j_call: TRBJ1-1; clone_size: -; cdr3_nt: TGTGCCAGCAGTTTATATGGCGGAATGAACACTGAAGCTTTCTTT; cdr3_aa: CASSLYGGMNTEAFF
v_call: TRBV6-1; d_call: -; j_call: TRBJ1-6; clone_size: -; cdr3_nt: TGTGCCAGCAGTGAACGTAGCTCCTATAATTCACCCCTCCACTTT; cdr3_aa: CASSERSSYNSPLHF
v_call: TRBV7-8; d_call: -; j_call: TRBJ1-5; clone_size: -; cdr3_nt: TGTGCCAGCAGCTTAGCGCTCGGTCAGCCCCAGCATTTT; cdr3_aa: CASSLALGQPQHF
v_call: TRBV5-6; d_call: TRBD1; j_call: TRBJ2-7; clone_size: few; cdr3_nt: TGTGCCAGCAGCGGACTCGGGACAGGGGCTAGCGAGCAGTACTTC; cdr3_aa: CASSGLGTGASEQYF
v_call: TRBV30; d_call: -; j_call: TRBJ2-2; clone_size: -; cdr3_nt: TGTGCCTGGAGTTCGGGGATGGGGTCAGGCGGGGAGCTGTTTTTT; cdr3_aa: CAWSSGMGSGGELFF
v_call: TRBV5-1; d_call: -; j_call: TRBJ2-7; clone_size: -; cdr3_nt: TGCGCCAGCAGGCCTGGGACTGATACCTACGAGCAGTACTTC; cdr3_aa: CASRPGTDTYEQYF
v_call: TRBV5-1; d_call: TRBD1; j_call: TRBJ2-5; clone_size: -; cdr3_nt: TGCGCCAGCAGCACCCCCGACAGGGGCCAAGAGACCCAGTACTTC; cdr3_aa: CASSTPDRGQETQYF
v_call: TRBV6-4; d_call: TRBD1; j_call: TRBJ1-1; clone_size: -; cdr3_nt: TGTGCCAGCAGGGAACAGGGGGCAAATACTGAAGCTTTCTTT; cdr3_aa: CASREQGANTEAFF
v_call: TRBV7-7; d_call: -; j_call: TRBJ1-6; clone_size: -; cdr3_nt: TGTGCCAGCAGCTCCGCACCAGATTCACCCCTCCACTTT; cdr3_aa: CASSSAPDSPLHF
v_call: TRBV18; d_call: -; j_call: TRBJ2-5; clone_size: -; cdr3_nt: TGTGCCAGCTCATCACTAGCAGAGACCCAGTACTTC; cdr3_aa: CASSSLAETQYF
v_call: TRBV4-2; d_call: -; j_call: TRBJ1-6; clone_size: -; cdr3_nt: TGTGCCAGCAGCCAAGTTAGTTTCGACGGGGTTTCACCCCTCCACTTT; cdr3_aa: CASSQVSFDGVSPLHF
v_call: TRBV5-1; d_call: TRBD1; j_call: TRBJ1-1; clone_size: -; cdr3_nt: TGCGCCAGCAGCCTCCGGACAGGAGAGAACACTGAAGCTTTCTTT; cdr3_aa: CASSLRTGENTEAFF
v_call: TRBV29-1; d_call: -; j_call: TRBJ1-2; clone_size: -; cdr3_nt: TGCAGCGTTGATAATGGCTACACCTTC; cdr3_aa: CSVDNGYTF
v_call: TRBV4-2; d_call: TRBD2; j_call: TRBJ2-3; clone_size: -; cdr3_nt: TGTGCCAGCAGCCCCGTACGGGAGGGGAGCACAGATACGCAGTATTTT; cdr3_aa: CASSPVREGSTDTQYF
v_call: TRBV5-1; d_call: -; j_call: TRBJ2-7; clone_size: -; cdr3_nt: TGCGCCAGCAGCTTGGGGGTGACATTGACCACCTACGAGCAGTACTTC; cdr3_aa: CASSLGVTLTTYEQYF
v_call: TRBV4-2; d_call: -; j_call: TRBJ1-6; clone_size: once; cdr3_nt: TGTGCCAGCAGCCAAGAGGGAGACAATTCACCCCTCCACTTT; cdr3_aa: CASSQEGDNSPLHF
v_call: TRBV7-8; d_call: TRBD1; j_call: TRBJ1-5; clone_size: -; cdr3_nt: TGTGCCAGCAGCTTGCTTCCCCGGGACAGGGAGAGGGCCAGGGATCAGCCCCAGCATTTT; cdr3_aa: CASSLLPRDRERARDQPQHF
v_call: TRBV9; d_call: -; j_call: TRBJ2-1; clone_size: -; cdr3_nt: TGTGCCAGCAGCGTAGGTAAAGGGTCACAGGGAGCCTACAATGAGCAGTTCTTC; cdr3_aa: CASSVGKGSQGAYNEQFF
v_call: TRBV6-1; d_call: TRBD2; j_call: TRBJ2-7; clone_size: -; cdr3_nt: TGTGCCAGCAGTGTGACTAGCGGGAGCTCCTCACCCCTCTACGAGCAGTACTTC; cdr3_aa: CASSVTSGSSSPLYEQYF
v_call: TRBV2; d_call: -; j_call: TRBJ1-4; clone_size: -; cdr3_nt: TGTGCCAGCATCCTACAGGCGAGTGAAAAACTGTTTTTT; cdr3_aa: CASILQASEKLFF
v_call: TRBV13; d_call: -; j_call: TRBJ2-1; clone_size: -; cdr3_nt: TGTGCCAGCAGCTTAGGCGGGGGCAATGAGCAGTTCTTC; cdr3_aa: CASSLGGGNEQFF
v_call: TRBV12-2; d_call: -; j_call: TRBJ2-3; clone_size: -; cdr3_nt: TGTGCAAGCGGGTTGATTTCGAGCGGGAAATATACAGATACGCAGTATTTT; cdr3_aa: CASGLISSGKYTDTQYF
v_call: TRBV27; d_call: -; j_call: TRBJ2-2; clone_size: -; cdr3_nt: TGTGCCAGCAGTTTATCGCCGGGGGCCAGGGGGTCGGGCGGGGAGCTGTTTTTT; cdr3_aa: CASSLSPGARGSGGELFF
v_call: TRBV7-9; d_call: TRBD2; j_call: TRBJ2-5; clone_size: -; cdr3_nt: TGTGCCAGCAGCTTGGGACTAGCGGGAGATAAAGAGACCCAGTACTTC; cdr3_aa: CASSLGLAGDKETQYF
v_call: TRBV18; d_call: -; j_call: TRBJ2-1; clone_size: -; cdr3_nt: TGTGCCAGCTCACCGGGACTCAACAATGAGCAGTTCTTC; cdr3_aa: CASSPGLNNEQFF
v_call: TRBV28; d_call: TRBD1; j_call: TRBJ1-6; clone_size: medium-sized; cdr3_nt: TGTGCCAGCAGCGAACAGGGGACTTACTCACCCCTCCACTTT; cdr3_aa: CASSEQGTYSPLHF
v_call: TRBV25-1; d_call: -; j_call: TRBJ1-1; clone_size: -; cdr3_nt: TGTGCCAGCCGGACTGGGGGGAGAGGCACTGAAGCTTTCTTT; cdr3_aa: CASRTGGRGTEAFF
v_call: TRBV28; d_call: TRBD2; j_call: TRBJ2-5; clone_size: -; cdr3_nt: TGTGCCAGCAGTTATAGCGGGAGGGTCGGGGCCCAGTACTTC; cdr3_aa: CASSYSGRVGAQYF
v_call: TRBV28; d_call: -; j_call: TRBJ1-5; clone_size: -; cdr3_nt: TGTGCCAGCAGTTCCCCCGTGACCGGACGGGAAAATCAGCCCCAGCATTTT; cdr3_aa: CASSSPVTGRENQPQHF
v_call: TRBV19; d_call: TRBD2; j_call: TRBJ2-7; clone_size: -; cdr3_nt: TGTGCCAGTAGTATGGGACTAGCGGGCGAGCAGTACTTC; cdr3_aa: CASSMGLAGEQYF